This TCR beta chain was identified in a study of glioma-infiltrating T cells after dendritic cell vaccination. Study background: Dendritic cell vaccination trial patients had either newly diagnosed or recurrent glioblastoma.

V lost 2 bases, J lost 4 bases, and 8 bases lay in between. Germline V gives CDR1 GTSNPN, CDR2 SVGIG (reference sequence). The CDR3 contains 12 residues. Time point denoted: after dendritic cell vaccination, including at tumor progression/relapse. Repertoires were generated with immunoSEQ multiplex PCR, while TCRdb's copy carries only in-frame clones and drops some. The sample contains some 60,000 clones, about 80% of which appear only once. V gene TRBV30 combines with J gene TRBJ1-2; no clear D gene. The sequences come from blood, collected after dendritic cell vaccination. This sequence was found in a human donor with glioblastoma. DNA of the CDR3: TGTGCCTGGAGTACCTCGGGCTATGGCTACACCTTC. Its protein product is CAWSTSGYGYTF.